This T cell receptor (beta chain) was profiled in a study of blood T cell repertoires in COVID-19. Turning to the study itself: The United States, Italy and Spain were the sources of the acute and convalescent COVID-19 samples. Sources were T cells, B-cell-depleted T cells, or PBMCs; the material itself was cDNA or gDNA.

Source study methods: For nucleated cells, counts were estimated from reference gene primer amplification. Generated by immunoSEQ multiplex PCR, the TCRdb table keeps only in-frame clones and is missing some. D and trimming were read from the DNA, whereas the V and J calls and clone size are those reported in that table. The sample lists 120,000 to 150,000 clones; over 65% were seen once. The germline V and J ends were trimmed by 6 bases and 0 bases, with 15 bases remaining between them. Germline lookup yields CDR1 MNHNY and CDR2 SVGAGI (reference sequence). The CDR3 loop spans 16 amino acids. This chain uses TRBV6-6 with TRBJ1-5; possible D gene TRBD1, 6 bases. The receptor was isolated from a human donor in a cohort sampled during active COVID-19. Sequenced sample: peripheral blood. The CDR3 here is CASSSNYRDSNQPQHF. The CDR3 bases are TGTGCCAGCAGCTCAAACTACAGGGATAGCAATCAGCCCCAGCATTTT.